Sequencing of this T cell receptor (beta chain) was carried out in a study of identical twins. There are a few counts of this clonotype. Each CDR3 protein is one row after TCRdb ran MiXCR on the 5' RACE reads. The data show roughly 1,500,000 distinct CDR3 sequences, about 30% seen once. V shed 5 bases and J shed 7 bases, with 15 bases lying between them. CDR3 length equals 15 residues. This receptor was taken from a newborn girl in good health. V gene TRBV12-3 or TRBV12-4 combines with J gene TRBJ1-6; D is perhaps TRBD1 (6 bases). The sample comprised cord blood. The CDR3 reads CASSRGTPRNSPLHF. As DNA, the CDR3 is TGTGCCAGCAGTAGGGGGACACCAAGAAATTCACCCCTCCACTTT.